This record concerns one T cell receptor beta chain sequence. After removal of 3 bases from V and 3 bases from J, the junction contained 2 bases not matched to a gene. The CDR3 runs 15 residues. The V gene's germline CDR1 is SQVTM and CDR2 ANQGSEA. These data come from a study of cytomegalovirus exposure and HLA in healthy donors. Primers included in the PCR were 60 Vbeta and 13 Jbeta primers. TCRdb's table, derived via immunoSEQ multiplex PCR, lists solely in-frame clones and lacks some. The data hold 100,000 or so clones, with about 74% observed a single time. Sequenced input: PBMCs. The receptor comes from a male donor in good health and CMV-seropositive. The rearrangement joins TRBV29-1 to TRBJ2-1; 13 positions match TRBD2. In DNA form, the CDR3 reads TGCAGCGTTGAGCGGACTAGCGGGGGCTACAATGAGCAGTTCTTC. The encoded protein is CSVERTSGGYNEQFF.